This T cell receptor (beta chain) originates from a study of naive and memory T cell subsets. The study's findings and limits: Diversity fell and Gini index rose from naive through CM, EM, EMRA. Especially in CD8 cells, naive repertoires contained a few larger clonotypes, possibly CD45RA-re-expressing memory cells.

Cells stained for CD3, CD4, CD8, CD45RA, CD27 and viability were sorted into four CD45RA/CD27 subsets. This CDR3 is built from 16 residues. The germline V gene has CDR1 SEHNR and CDR2 FQNEAQ (reference sequence). The V segment lost 1 base and the J segment 5 bases; nucleotides outside the gene matches: 9. On this clonotype itself: Its antigen remains unknown.

Both TRBC1 and TRBC2 were covered by a beta constant-region primer of two equimolar oligonucleotides. Four rounds of PCR amplified the ligated cDNA using nested alpha and beta constant-region primers plus SP2. TCRdb reprocessed the UMI-ligation and nested PCR reads via MiXCR and lists one record per CDR3 protein. This table holds 130,000 to 150,000 distinct CDR3 sequences, about 20% found once. Input material: naive CD4+ T cells from blood. The sequence derives from a human donor in good health. The chain has TRBV7-9 and TRBJ2-3; TRBD1 agrees at 7 bases. The CDR3 region has the DNA TGTGCCAGCAGCTTAGTAGGGGGCAGGGCTGGAGATACGCAGTATTTT. Translation: CASSLVGGRAGDTQYF.